The entry that follows covers one T cell receptor beta chain sequence. Antigen unknown. The same CDR3 is also encoded by other DNA sequences in this sample. This table comes from immunoSEQ multiplex PCR, and its TCRdb copy is limited to in-frame clones, with some not included. The sample consists of 2 million to 2.5 million clones, more than 80% of them appearing once. The CDR3 extends over 11 amino acids. Trimming took 3 bases from V and 5 from J, leaving 5 bases between them. In germline, CDR1 is SGHAT, CDR2 FQNNGV. The donors were adults (healthy and HIV-negative) with no recent acute infections or vaccinations. These data are taken from a study of shared clonotypes between healthy human individuals. Study information: There were three CD4 naive, three CD4 memory, two CD8 naive and one CD8 memory plates per donor.

Notes on the study in general: Among non-shared clonotypes, generation probabilities were lower than among those shared by all four donors.

The sequenced material came from naive CD4+ T cells from PBMCs. The subset was: CD45RA+ positively selected. The chain carries TRBV11-2 and TRBJ2-7; no clear D. This sequence was found in a young man in good health. Some clones in this sample may be carry-over from other donors' samples. CDR3 residues: CASSFFHEQYF. The CDR3 bases are TGTGCCAGCAGCTTTTTCCACGAGCAGTACTTC.